The sequence of this T cell receptor (beta chain) was determined in a study of OX40 agonist ivuxolimab in advanced cancers. About the research overall: Intravenous ivuxolimab at 0.01 to 10 mg/kg was given to patients every 2 weeks.

Generated by immunoSEQ multiplex PCR, the TCRdb table keeps only in-frame clones and is missing some. The table records about 52,000 clones, approximately 83% of them present only once. The CDR3 consists of 15 residues. V gave up 5 bases and J gave up 5 bases; unmatched junction bases: 11. CDR1 and CDR2 from the germline V gene are MDHEN and SYDVKM. Patients were excluded for autoimmune disease history or systemic immunosuppression. V gene TRBV28 combines with J gene TRBJ2-7; 8 bases are a match to TRBD1. The receptor comes from an adult with an advanced solid tumor such as melanoma, head and neck, liver or kidney cancer. The starting material was CD4+ or CD8+ T cells sorted from blood, obtained in a trial of the OX40 agonist ivuxolimab. The CDR3 protein is CASSQTRTGFHEQYF. CDR3 nucleotide sequence: TGTGCCAGCAGTCAGACCAGGACAGGGTTCCACGAGCAGTACTTC.